This T cell receptor (beta chain) derives from a study of cytomegalovirus exposure and HLA in healthy donors. The overall study: Earlier results showed 117 million unique TCR beta sequences derived from 150 million to 200 million T cells.

Researchers ran the PCR with 60 Vbeta and 13 Jbeta primers. Clones were read by immunoSEQ multiplex PCR, and TCRdb kept only the in-frame ones, dropping some. The data hold about 77,000 clones, with 75% to 80% observed a single time. The V and J ends lost 5 bases and 0 bases respectively, with 13 bases between them. The germline V gene has CDR1 MNHNY and CDR2 SVGAGI (reference sequence). CDR3 length: 16 amino acids. The sample taken for sequencing was PBMCs. The clonotype comes from a man in his forties in good health and CMV-seronegative. The V and J genes are TRBV6-6 and TRBJ1-4, with D maybe TRBD1 (6 bases). CDR3 region: CASSRTEFSTNEKLFF. The CDR3, as DNA: TGTGCCAGCAGTAGGACAGAATTCTCAACTAATGAAAAACTGTTTTTT.